Below, 31 T cell receptor beta chains from the same sample are listed, as sequenced in a study of T-cell memory formation after mild COVID-19. TCRdb reprocessed the 5' RACE reads via MiXCR and lists one record per CDR3 protein. The sample gives approximately 150,000 distinct CDR3 sequences, around 21% of which show up once; around 2.4% is in the top ten. Sequencing was performed on PBMCs or a T cell subset sorted from them (not recorded which). The receptors here all came from an adult woman who had mild COVID-19 (a few samples of this study predate the infection). Cell type and time point are not known.

This clonotype has only a few counts. The chain combines TRBV10-3 with TRBJ2-7; D remains unclear. The CDR3 sequence is 14 residues long. V shed 0 bases and J shed 3 bases, with 9 bases lying between them. Germline values: CDR1 ENHRY, CDR2 SYGVKD. CDR3 in DNA: TGTGCCATCAGTGAGTCGGCACAGAGCTACGAGCAGTACTTC. Encoded protein: CAISESAQSYEQYF.

The chain combines TRBV12-3 or TRBV12-4 with TRBJ2-7; D may be TRBD1 or TRBD2 (5 bases each). With 3 bases removed from V and 1 base from J, the gap between germline ends came to 13 bases. The length of the CDR3 is 15 residues. CDR3 sequence: CASSFLGRRSYEQYF. The CDR3 DNA reads TGTGCCAGCAGTTTTTTGGGACGACGTTCCTACGAGCAGTACTTC.

This clonotype was detected a few times. The chain is built from TRBV18 and TRBJ2-7; a possible D gene is TRBD2 (6 bases). This CDR3 contains 13 residues. Trimming took 2 bases from V and 7 from J, leaving 12 bases between them. The germline CDR1 and CDR2 sequences are KGHSH and LQKENI. CDR3 protein: CASSPNLGGEQYF. The DNA of the CDR3 is TGTGCCAGCTCACCAAACCTTGGGGGGGAGCAGTACTTC.

This clonotype was picked up a small number of times. CDR3 nucleotide sequence: TGTGCCAGCAGTCCCAGACTAGCGGGGGGGCAAGAGACCCAGTACTTC. Translated, it gives CASSPRLAGGQETQYF. This rearrangement joins TRBV12-3 or TRBV12-4 to TRBJ2-5, with 14 bases fitting TRBD2. J gave up 2 bases and V 5 bases, and 4 bases lay outside the gene matches. This CDR3 has 16 amino acids.

J is TRBJ2-4 and V is TRBV28; D is ambiguous. The CDR3 has 17 residues. The V gene lost 3 bases and the J gene lost 0 bases, with 15 bases spanning the gap. Per the germline V gene, CDR1 is MDHEN and CDR2 is SYDVKM. The CDR3 DNA reads TGTGCCAGCAGTTTTTCGCTTAGTGTGGGAGCCAAAAACATTCAGTACTTC. Translating it yields CASSFSLSVGAKNIQYF. The whole variable domain, filled in from reference TRBV28 and TRBJ2-4, reads DVKVTQSSRYLVKRTGEKVFLECVQDMDHENMFWYRQDPGLGLRLIYFSYDVKMKEKGDIPEGYSVSREKKERFSLILESASTNQTSMYLCASSFSLSVGAKNIQYFGAGTRLSVL.

The chain employs TRBV2 and TRBJ2-3; 7 bases are shared with TRBD1. CDR3 length equals 14 residues. V trimming: 5 bases; J trimming: 1 base; junction bases outside the gene matches: 3. Looked up from germline, CDR1 is SNHLY and CDR2 is FYNNEI. CDR3 residues: CASSRDRRTDTQYF. As DNA, the CDR3 is TGTGCCAGCAGTAGGGACAGACGCACAGATACGCAGTATTTT.

The V gene is TRBV6-5, the J gene TRBJ2-6; TRBD2 might be the D (5 bases). The V gene's germline CDR1 is MNHEY and CDR2 SVGAGI. The CDR3 is 16 amino acids. Trimming took off 2 bases at V and 3 bases at J, with 11 bases between the two ends. The CDR3, as DNA: TGTGCCAGCAGTTACGACACGGAGGTTGGGGCCAACGTCCTGACTTTC. This encodes CASSYDTEVGANVLTF.

The rearrangement links TRBV7-6 to TRBJ1-2; 7 bases line up with TRBD1. The germline V gene encodes CDR1 SGHVS and CDR2 FNYEAQ. The CDR3 spans 13 residues. V trimming: 4 bases; J trimming: 7 bases; junction bases outside the gene matches: 6. The CDR3 sequence is CASSSEGASGYTF. The CDR3 DNA reads TGTGCCAGCAGCTCCGAGGGGGCGTCTGGCTACACCTTC. Full variable domain (rest looked up from reference TRBV7-6 and TRBJ1-2): GAGVSQSPRYKVTKRGQDVALRCDPISGHVSLYWYRQALGQGPEFLTYFNYEAQQDKSGLPNDRFSAERPEGSISTLTIQRTEQRDSAMYRCASSSEGASGYTFGSGTRLTVV.

The chain links TRBV9 to TRBJ2-2, with TRBD1 matching 10 bases. The V segment lost 2 bases and the J segment 5 bases; nucleotides outside the gene matches: 6. The germline V gene encodes CDR1 SGDLS and CDR2 YYNGEE. The CDR3 is 16 residues long. The CDR3 here is CASSVGTGVVTGELFF. The CDR3 DNA follows: TGTGCCAGCAGCGTGGGGACAGGGGTGGTGACCGGGGAGCTGTTTTTT.

This clonotype has only a few counts. This rearrangement joins TRBV4-1 to TRBJ2-3, with D unclear. Between the trimmed V and J ends, which lost 0 bases and 2 bases, there was a span of 12 bases. There are 16 residues in the CDR3. Germline lookup yields CDR1 MGHRA and CDR2 YSYEKL. The CDR3 bases are TGCGCCAGCAGCCAAGACAGCAGACGACACACAGATACGCAGTATTTT. Its protein product is CASSQDSRRHTDTQYF.

CDR3 sequence reads: CATSRDPGLLEETQYF. CDR3 nucleotides: TGTGCCACCAGCAGAGACCCGGGCCTCTTGGAGGAGACCCAGTACTTC. This chain joins TRBV15 and TRBJ2-5; D uncertain. Germline CDR1 and CDR2: LNHNV and YYDKDF (reference sequence). CDR3 length: 16 amino acids. The V gene lost 0 bases and the J gene lost 5 bases, with 16 bases spanning the gap.

The genes are TRBV2 and TRBJ1-1; 9 positions agree with TRBD1. The trim removed 8 bases at V and 5 bases at J, leaving 3 bases unmatched. The CDR3 has 12 residues. Looked up from germline, CDR1 is SNHLY and CDR2 is FYNNEI. As DNA, the CDR3 is TGTGCCAGCGTAGGACAGGGGACTGAAGCTTTCTTT. This gives the protein CASVGQGTEAFF.

The chain couples TRBV7-9 to TRBJ2-1; D gene uncertain. CDR1 SEHNR and CDR2 FQNEAQ come from the germline V gene (reference sequence). This CDR3 spans 15 amino acids. V dropped 2 bases and J dropped 9 bases, with 17 bases sitting between them. CDR3 sequence reads: CASSLPGSRTGEQFF. CDR3 coding DNA: TGTGCCAGCAGCTTACCCGGTAGTAGAACTGGTGAGCAGTTCTTC.

The chain links TRBV4-1 to TRBJ1-1, with D uncertain. CDR1 is MGHRA, CDR2 YSYEKL, per germline. This CDR3 comprises 13 residues. Trimming cost V 4 bases and J 1 base, with 7 bases left between them. Written as DNA, the CDR3 is TGCGCCAGCAGCCTCCGGAGGAACACTGAAGCTTTCTTT. This gives the protein CASSLRRNTEAFF.

The J gene is TRBJ2-3, the V gene TRBV12-3 or TRBV12-4; a weak D match, TRBD2 (6 bases). The CDR3 spans 15 residues. Trimming shortened V by 3 bases and J by 1 base, and 11 bases separated the two germline ends. DNA for the CDR3: TGTGCCAGCAGTTTGGCGGGGACCCGCACAGATACGCAGTATTTT. Protein: CASSLAGTRTDTQYF.

This clonotype was counted a few times. This chain links TRBV30 with TRBJ2-1, with D possibly TRBD1 on 5 matching bases. The CDR3 runs 15 residues. V was cut by 0 bases and J by 5 bases, with 14 bases left in between. Germline V CDR1 and CDR2: GTSNPN, SVGIG (reference sequence). The CDR3 nucleotides read TGTGCCTGGAGTGTACTGGACACGTACAACAATGAGCAGTTCTTC. It translates to CAWSVLDTYNNEQFF.

This sequence joins TRBV7-2 and TRBJ2-3; the D call may be TRBD1 or TRBD2 (5 bases each). This CDR3 spans 16 amino acids. Trimming removed 4 bases from V and 9 bases from J, with 23 bases in between. Germline loops: CDR1 SGHTA, CDR2 FQGNSA. The CDR3 reads CASSSPPGPLTATQYF. Here the CDR3 DNA reads TGTGCCAGCAGCTCCCCCCCGGGACCGTTAACCGCCACGCAGTATTTT.

The sample holds a few counts of this clonotype. The rearrangement uses TRBV7-2 and TRBJ2-5; the match to TRBD1 covers 7 bases. The V segment lost 2 bases and the J segment 4 bases; nucleotides outside the gene matches: 7. CDR3 length equals 15 residues. The V gene's germline CDR1 is SGHTA and CDR2 FQGNSA. The CDR3 sequence is CASSLNRGSGETQYF. For the CDR3, the DNA is TGTGCCAGCAGCTTAAACAGGGGAAGCGGAGAGACCCAGTACTTC.

This clonotype appeared a few times. V usage is TRBV4-3 and J usage is TRBJ2-5, with 10 bases identical to TRBD1. The CDR3 covers 16 residues. V trimming: 2 bases; J trimming: 4 bases; junction bases outside the gene matches: 7. Per germline, CDR1 LGHNA and CDR2 YSLEER. Here the CDR3 DNA reads TGCGCCAGCAGCCAAAACCCGACAGGGGGCAGAGAGACCCAGTACTTC. This gives the protein CASSQNPTGGRETQYF.

A few counts support this clonotype. The chain carries TRBV4-1 and TRBJ2-5; D is undetermined. CDR3 length equals 15 residues. CDR1 and CDR2 (germline): MGHRA, YSYEKL. The germline V and J ends were trimmed by 4 bases and 5 bases, with 17 bases remaining between them. The CDR3 nucleotides read TGCGCCAGCAGCCGCCGAAATCCTGCGACGGAGACCCAGTACTTC. Translating it yields CASSRRNPATETQYF.

This clonotype was picked up a small number of times. This chain connects TRBV7-9 to TRBJ1-4, with 9 positions matching TRBD1. V shed 3 bases, J shed 8 bases, and the junction held 4 bases outside the gene matches. Germline CDR1 is SEHNR and CDR2 is FQNEAQ (reference sequence). The CDR3 sequence is 14 residues long. CDR3 sequence: CASSLGQGREKLFF. The CDR3 region has the DNA TGTGCCAGCAGCTTGGGACAGGGTCGAGAAAAACTGTTTTTT.

This clonotype was picked up a small number of times. This sequence joins TRBV7-9 and TRBJ1-2; D perhaps matches TRBD1 (6 bases). Deletions cut 5 bases from V and 8 bases from J, with 21 bases between. This CDR3 region has 15 residues. Germline CDR1 and CDR2: SEHNR and FQNEAQ (reference sequence). DNA for the CDR3: TGTGCCAGCAGCGCCGGCGGGGGCGGTACTCGGGGCTACACCTTC. This encodes CASSAGGGGTRGYTF.

The genes are TRBV3-1 and TRBJ1-4; perhaps TRBD1 as D (5 bases). Trimming took 6 bases from V and 4 from J, leaving 12 bases between them. CDR1 and CDR2 (germline): LGHDT, YNNKEL (reference sequence). CDR3 length equals 14 residues. The CDR3 DNA sequence: TGTGCCAGCAGTCACCGGGACGGTAATGAAAAACTGTTTTTT. It codes for CASSHRDGNEKLFF.

This clonotype appeared a few times. This rearrangement joins TRBV27 to TRBJ2-5; 8 bases fit TRBD2. V shed 4 bases and J 4 bases; nucleotides not matched to a gene: 2. Looked up from germline, CDR1 is MNHEY and CDR2 is SMNVEV (reference sequence). The CDR3 is 13 amino acids. CDR3 bases: TGTGCCAGCAGTTCGGGGGGGCGAGAGACCCAGTACTTC. It specifies CASSSGGRETQYF.

A few counts support this clonotype. An end of the junction does not agree with germline; a read error may underlie this. The V gene is TRBV7-7, the J gene TRBJ2-5; TRBD2 might be the D (5 bases). Germline CDR1 reads SSHAT; CDR2 reads FNYEAQ (reference sequence). The CDR3 runs to 15 residues. The CDR3 here is CASSLALRDGETQYF. CDR3 bases: TGTGCTAGCAGCTTAGCGCTTAGAGATGGGGAGACCCAGTACTTC.

The V gene is TRBV6-5, the J gene TRBJ2-3; D might be TRBD1 or TRBD2, each matching 5 bases. V was cut by 2 bases and J by 0 bases, with 9 bases left in between. The CDR3 contains 15 residues. Germline V gene sequence: CDR1 MNHEY, CDR2 SVGAGI. This CDR3 is CASSYRGDSTDTQYF. CDR3 DNA: TGTGCCAGCAGTTACAGGGGAGATAGCACAGATACGCAGTATTTT.

This clonotype was counted a few times. This chain connects TRBV12-3 or TRBV12-4 to TRBJ1-5, with D possibly being TRBD1 (5 bases). The CDR3 runs 14 residues. Trimming took 6 bases from V and 4 from J, leaving 13 bases between them. The CDR3 DNA is TGTGCCAGCAGATACCTGACAGAAAATCAGCCCCAGCATTTT. It is translated as CASRYLTENQPQHF.

This clonotype has more than one count but fewer than ten. V is TRBV12-3 or TRBV12-4 and J is TRBJ1-5; TRBD1 might be the D (5 bases). V gave up 5 bases and J gave up 6 bases, with 14 bases separating them. The CDR3 contains 14 residues. The CDR3 nucleotides are TGTGCCAGCAGTGCCCCGGGTGGGGGTCAGCCCCAGCATTTT. Translating gives CASSAPGGGQPQHF.

V is TRBV5-1 and J is TRBJ1-1; no definite D call. This CDR3 spans 12 amino acids. With 5 bases removed from V and 6 bases from J, the gap between germline ends came to 11 bases. From germline, CDR1 is SGHRS and CDR2 YFSETQ. The CDR3 reads CASSTTSAEAFF. The CDR3 nucleotides read TGCGCCAGCAGTACCACCTCCGCTGAAGCTTTCTTT.

This clonotype was seen more than once but under ten times. The J gene is TRBJ2-7, the V gene TRBV7-9, with 9 bases aligning to TRBD1. Per germline, CDR1 SEHNR and CDR2 FQNEAQ (reference sequence). CDR3 length: 14 amino acids. V dropped 4 bases and J dropped 3; count of bases not matched to a gene: 4. In nucleotides, the CDR3 is TGTGCCAGCAGCTACCGGGACAGGGTCTACGAGCAGTACTTC. It yields the protein CASSYRDRVYEQYF.

This clonotype has more than one count but fewer than ten. This chain joins TRBV5-1 and TRBJ1-1; no clear D gene. V was shortened by 0 bases and J by 2 bases, with 11 bases between the two germline ends. CDR3 length: 15 amino acids. Germline CDR1 reads SGHRS; CDR2 reads YFSETQ. The CDR3 here is CASSLEIRENTEAFF. As DNA, the CDR3 is TGCGCCAGCAGCTTGGAAATAAGGGAAAACACTGAAGCTTTCTTT.